These 4 T cell receptor beta chains originate from one sample sequenced in a study of blood T cell repertoires in COVID-19. Data came from immunoSEQ multiplex PCR; TCRdb stores just in-frame clones and leaves some out. The sample lists a few hundred thousand clones, roughly 80% occurring once. The source material was peripheral blood. The source of these receptors is a woman between 18 and 29 years old with acute or convalescent COVID-19.

The chain uses TRBV30 and TRBJ2-5, with TRBD1 matching over 10 bases. The CDR3 runs 14 residues. Germline CDR1 and CDR2: GTSNPN and SVGIG (reference sequence). Unmatched junction bases numbered 4, after V lost 3 bases and J lost 3 bases. The CDR3 nucleotides read TGTGCCTGGAGGGCGACAGGGGGCGAAGAGACCCAGTACTTC. This translates into CAWRATGGEETQYF.

This chain links TRBV9 with TRBJ2-7; 8 positions match TRBD2. After removal of 4 bases from V and 5 bases from J, the junction contained 5 bases not matched to a gene. Germline V gene sequence: CDR1 SGDLS, CDR2 YYNGEE. The CDR3 spans 13 residues. The DNA for the CDR3 is TGTGCCAGCAGCACGACTAGCGACCACGAGCAGTACTTC. Protein sequence: CASSTTSDHEQYF.

This rearrangement joins TRBV30 to TRBJ1-2, with 7 bases aligning to TRBD1. After removal of 3 bases from V and 4 bases from J, the junction contained 2 bases not matched to a gene. The V gene's germline CDR1 is GTSNPN and CDR2 SVGIG (reference sequence). The CDR3 totals 12 residues. The chain's CDR3 is CAWSRGVYGYTF. The CDR3 DNA is TGTGCCTGGAGCAGGGGGGTCTATGGCTACACCTTC. Filled out from reference TRBV30 and TRBJ1-2, the complete variable domain reads SQTIHQWPATLVQPVGSPLSLECTVEGTSNPNLYWYRQAAGRGLQLLFYSVGIGQISSEVPQNLSASRPQDRQFILSSKKLLLSDSGFYLCAWSRGVYGYTFGSGTRLTVV.

This rearrangement joins TRBV19 to TRBJ2-7, with D uncertain. CDR3 length: 12 amino acids. CDR1 is LNHDA and CDR2 is SQIVND in the germline V gene (reference sequence). Trimming took 7 bases from V and 0 from J, leaving 7 bases between them. CDR3 DNA: TGTGCCAGTATTGGCAGCTCCTACGAGCAGTACTTC. Residues: CASIGSSYEQYF.